This T cell receptor beta chain is from a study of CD8 T cells in ankylosing spondylitis. About this clonotype: Its antigen is as yet unknown.

Quantitative 5'-RACE with molecular barcodes produced the TCR beta libraries. From the 5' RACE reads, TCRdb called clonotypes with MiXCR, one entry per CDR3 protein. Of roughly 230,000 distinct CDR3 sequences listed, about 18% were seen once; the top ten hold around 30%. Trimming removed 0 bases at V and 3 bases at J, with 7 bases between. The germline V gene encodes CDR1 SGHRS and CDR2 YFSETQ. The CDR3 is 13 amino acids. Broader study findings: A number of the motif variants had already been described in reactive arthritis synovial fluid and blood. Reported data indicate significant enrichment of disease-linked clones within matched ankylosing spondylitis synovial fluid. Within ankylosing spondylitis blood, a TCR beta motif made up of several highly homologous variants appeared to be characteristic.

The TCR originated in a male donor with ankylosing spondylitis or in good health (not recorded which). This chain links TRBV5-1 with TRBJ2-7, with no clear D. Specimen: blood, either unsorted or a sorted T cell fraction (not recorded which). CDR3 in DNA: TGCGCCAGCAGCTTGGCCCTGAACTACGAGCAGTACTTC. As protein: CASSLALNYEQYF.